This T cell receptor (delta chain) was captured by sequencing in a study of gamma-delta T cells after stem cell transplantation. Details on this clone: One end of the junction does not line up with germline, which may come from a read error.

TCRdb reanalyzed the RT-PCR reads using CATT. Of around 1,600 delta-chain clones in the sample, roughly 5.6% were seen once. The CDR3 spans 18 residues. Germline lookup yields CDR1 GEAIGNYY and CDR2 EKD. The sample comprised gamma-delta T cells. The chain carries TRDV2 and TRDJ3; D call uncertain. This TCR derives from a human donor. It is not recorded whose cells these are; they may come from a transplant donor. The CDR3 protein is CACDTGVMYAFYTLQMFF. CDR3 nucleotide sequence: TGTGCCTGTGACACCGGCGTGATGTACGCCTTTTACACCCTACAGATGTTTTTC.